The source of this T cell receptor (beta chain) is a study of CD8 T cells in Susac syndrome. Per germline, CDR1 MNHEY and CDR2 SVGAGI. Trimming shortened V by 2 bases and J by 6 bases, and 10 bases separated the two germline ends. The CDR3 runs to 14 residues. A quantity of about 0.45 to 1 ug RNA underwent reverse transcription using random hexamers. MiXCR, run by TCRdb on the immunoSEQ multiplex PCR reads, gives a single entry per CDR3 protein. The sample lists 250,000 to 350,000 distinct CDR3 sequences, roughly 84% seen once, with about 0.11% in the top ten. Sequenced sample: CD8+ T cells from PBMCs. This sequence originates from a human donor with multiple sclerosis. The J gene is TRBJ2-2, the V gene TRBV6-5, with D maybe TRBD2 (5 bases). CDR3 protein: CASSYTEGAGELFF. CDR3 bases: TGTGCCAGCAGTTACACCGAGGGAGCCGGGGAGCTGTTTTTT.